Presented here are 26 T cell receptor beta chains from one specimen sequenced in a study of T cells in tumors after PD-1 blockade. Clones were sequenced by immunoSEQ multiplex PCR, and TCRdb holds only the in-frame ones, with some missing. The profile shows about 35,000 clones, just under 80% of them singletons. The material was PBMCs, obtained before anti-PD-1 treatment. The source is a human donor with basal cell carcinoma.

Sample share makes this clone medium-sized. In nucleotides, the CDR3 is TGCGCCAGCAGTCCAAGCAGTCCCTCTGGAAACACCATATATTTT. This encodes CASSPSSPSGNTIYF. The rearrangement links TRBV4-3 to TRBJ1-3, with unresolved D. This CDR3 has 15 amino acids. Trimming left V 6 bases short and J 0 bases short, with 12 bases between. Per the germline V gene, CDR1 is LGHNA and CDR2 is YSLEER.

V is TRBV9 and J is TRBJ2-2; D unclear. The ends were cut back, 4 bases at V and 1 base at J, with 11 bases in the middle. CDR3 length: 15 amino acids. The germline gives CDR1 SGDLS, CDR2 YYNGEE. The CDR3 DNA is TGTGCCAGCAGCCCCAGCGCTGTGAACACCGGGGAGCTGTTTTTT. Its protein product is CASSPSAVNTGELFF.

This clone was observed a handful of times. The chain has TRBV7-2 and TRBJ1-6; a weak D match, TRBD1 (6 bases). The CDR3 sequence is 15 residues long. Trimming shortened V by 2 bases and J by 6 bases, and 11 bases separated the two germline ends. Germline values: CDR1 SGHTA, CDR2 FQGNSA. CDR3 loop: CASSLRGGPNSPLHF. For the CDR3, the DNA is TGTGCCAGCAGCTTACGGGGGGGCCCTAATTCACCCCTCCACTTT.

Concerning this clone: In the same sample, other DNA sequences code for this CDR3. This chain joins TRBV5-1 and TRBJ2-6; D remains ambiguous. The CDR3 extends over 16 amino acids. Germline CDR1 reads SGHRS; CDR2 reads YFSETQ. Between the trimmed V and J ends, which lost 0 bases and 0 bases, there was a span of 7 bases. The CDR3 sequence is CASSLGSLSGANVLTF. The CDR3 DNA reads as TGCGCCAGCAGCTTGGGGTCGCTCTCTGGGGCCAACGTCCTGACTTTC.

This chain connects TRBV11-3 to TRBJ2-3; no clear D gene. Germline V gives CDR1 SGHNT, CDR2 YENEEA. V was shortened by 2 bases and J by 2 bases, with 11 bases between the two germline ends. CDR3 length equals 15 residues. This chain's CDR3 is CASSLSQRLTDTQYF. The CDR3 DNA reads TGTGCCAGCAGCTTAAGTCAAAGGCTCACAGATACGCAGTATTTT.

J is TRBJ2-1 and V is TRBV24-1; possible D gene TRBD2, 6 bases. Trimming removed 1 base from V and 9 bases from J, with 6 bases in between. The CDR3 sequence is 12 residues long. Germline V lookup: CDR1 KGHDR, CDR2 SFDVKD. In DNA, the CDR3 is TGTGCCACCAGTGATTTTAGCGGTGAGCAGTTCTTC. It codes for CATSDFSGEQFF.

The rearrangement uses TRBV29-1 and TRBJ2-7, with a possible D match to TRBD2 (5 bases). From germline, CDR1 is SQVTM and CDR2 ANQGSEA. The CDR3 runs 12 residues. Trimming took 5 bases from V and 3 from J, leaving 11 bases between them. The CDR3 loop is CSVKSGFYEQYF. Written as DNA, the CDR3 is TGCAGCGTTAAAAGCGGATTCTACGAGCAGTACTTC.

CDR3 sequence: CASSYGGREAFF. The CDR3 DNA is TGTGCCAGCAGTTACGGTGGGAGAGAAGCTTTCTTT. The chain uses TRBV6-6 and TRBJ1-1; no definite D call. Trimming took off 2 bases at V and 8 bases at J, with 9 bases between the two ends. Germline CDR1 reads MNHNY; CDR2 reads SVGAGI (reference sequence). This CDR3 is built from 12 residues.

The chain joins TRBV9 to TRBJ1-2; possibly TRBD1 for D (5 bases). V lost 4 bases and J lost 6, with 13 bases in between. The CDR3 sequence is 13 residues long. The germline gives CDR1 SGDLS, CDR2 YYNGEE. CDR3 sequence (DNA): TGTGCCAGCAGCCCCGCGCCGGGGGATGGCTACACCTTC. Protein: CASSPAPGDGYTF.

This chain connects TRBV3-1 (or the pseudogene TRBV3-2) to TRBJ2-7, with D possibly TRBD1 on 5 matching bases. Germline V gives CDR1 LGHDT, CDR2 YNNKEL (reference sequence). Trimming stripped 3 bases from V and 4 bases from J, with 13 bases between. CDR3 length: 14 amino acids. The CDR3 sequence: CASSQQGRDYEQYF. CDR3 bases: TGTGCCAGCAGCCAGCAGGGAAGGGATTACGAGCAGTACTTC.

This clone was counted between two and nine times. The J gene is TRBJ2-6, the V gene TRBV4-2; D is unresolved. Germline lookup yields CDR1 LGHNA and CDR2 YNFKEQ. The CDR3 length is 15 residues. The germline V and J ends were trimmed by 3 bases and 0 bases, with 6 bases remaining between them. CDR3: CASSHLGSGANVLTF. CDR3 coding DNA: TGTGCCAGCAGCCATTTAGGCTCTGGGGCCAACGTCCTGACTTTC.

The CDR3 coding sequence is TGTGCCAGTAGTATAGGCGCGAGTGAAAAACTGTTTTTT. Its protein product is CASSIGASEKLFF. This chain joins TRBV19 and TRBJ1-4; D is uncertain. CDR3 length: 13 amino acids. V was cut by 1 base and J by 7 bases, with 7 bases left in between. The V gene's germline CDR1 is LNHDA and CDR2 SQIVND (reference sequence). The entire variable domain, with the rest obtained from reference TRBV19 and TRBJ1-4, is as follows: DGGITQSPKYLFRKEGQNVTLSCEQNLNHDAMYWYRQDPGQGLRLIYYSQIVNDFQKGDIAEGYSVSREKKESFPLTVTSAQKNPTAFYLCASSIGASEKLFFGSGTQLSVL.

V usage is TRBV4-3 and J usage is TRBJ2-7; D is possibly TRBD2 (7 bases). Germline loops: CDR1 LGHNA, CDR2 YSLEER. The V and J ends lost 3 bases and 2 bases respectively, with 11 bases between them. The CDR3 runs 14 residues. The CDR3 DNA follows: TGCGCCAGCAGCCATGGGGGGGCAGCCTACGAGCAGTACTTC. It is translated as CASSHGGAAYEQYF.

The CDR3 nucleotides read TGTGCCAGCAGTTTATCAGGTTTGTACAATGAGCAGTTCTTC. Its translation: CASSLSGLYNEQFF. The V and J genes are TRBV27 and TRBJ2-1; D remains unclear. The V and J ends lost 0 bases and 4 bases respectively, with 7 bases between them. The CDR3 is made up of 14 amino acids. Germline V gene data show CDR1 as MNHEY and CDR2 as SMNVEV (reference sequence).

This chain joins TRBV7-2 and TRBJ2-7, with a tentative D call TRBD1 (6 bases). Trimming removed 6 bases from V and 6 bases from J, with 21 bases in between. Looked up from germline, CDR1 is SGHTA and CDR2 is FQGNSA. CDR3 size: 15 residues. CDR3 DNA sequence: TGTGCCAGCAGACGGACAGCTTTGGGGATCGGCGAGCAGTACTTC. Its translation is CASRRTALGIGEQYF.

The V call is TRBV7-2, the J call TRBJ1-6; 8 bases map to TRBD1. V dropped 5 bases and J dropped 8; count of bases not matched to a gene: 8. Germline V gene lookup returns CDR1 SGHTA and CDR2 FQGNSA. The CDR3 covers 15 residues. In DNA form, the CDR3 reads TGTGCCAGCAGCCAGCCCGGGACAGGAGATTCACCCCTCCACTTT. Translating gives CASSQPGTGDSPLHF.

J is TRBJ2-2 and V is TRBV28; D call uncertain. CDR1 MDHEN and CDR2 SYDVKM come from the germline V gene. The CDR3 extends over 14 amino acids. Trimming removed 1 base at V and 7 bases at J, with 10 bases between. The CDR3 protein is CASSLYPTGGELFF. In DNA form, the CDR3 reads TGTGCCAGCAGTTTATACCCTACCGGCGGGGAGCTGTTTTTT.

With regard to this clone: Other DNA sequences within the sample encode an identical CDR3. This chain connects TRBV6-2 or TRBV6-3 to TRBJ1-2; the D gene is possibly TRBD1 (5 bases). Looked up from germline, CDR1 is MNHEY and CDR2 is SVGEGT. V lost 4 bases and J 8 bases, leaving 14 bases between the germline ends. The CDR3 is made up of 13 amino acids. The CDR3 nucleotides are TGTGCCAGCAGTTCGTCGACCGGGGGGGGCTACACCTTC. It is translated as CASSSSTGGGYTF.

This chain links TRBV6-5 with TRBJ1-3; D is undetermined. This CDR3 contains 15 residues. Germline CDR1 MNHEY, CDR2 SVGAGI. Between the trimmed V and J ends, which lost 0 bases and 4 bases, there was a span of 10 bases. This CDR3 reads CASSYSAYEGNTIYF. CDR3 DNA: TGTGCCAGCAGTTACTCGGCTTACGAGGGAAACACCATATATTTT.

The genes are TRBV5-5 and TRBJ1-1, with TRBD1 matching 9 bases. CDR1 is SGHKS, CDR2 YYEKEE, per germline (reference sequence). CDR3 length: 15 residues. The V segment lost 0 bases and the J segment 5 bases; nucleotides outside the gene matches: 5. For the CDR3, the DNA is TGTGCCAGCAGCTTGGAGTGGGACAGGGTGACTGAAGCTTTCTTT. Residues: CASSLEWDRVTEAFF.

The chain joins TRBV18 to TRBJ1-1, with D maybe TRBD1 (6 bases). V lost 2 bases, J lost 5 bases, and 15 bases lay in between. The germline CDR1 and CDR2 sequences are KGHSH and LQKENI. The CDR3 totals 15 residues. The chain's CDR3 is CASSPVWGQETEAFF. The CDR3 region has the DNA TGTGCCAGCTCACCAGTTTGGGGGCAGGAAACTGAAGCTTTCTTT.

J is TRBJ2-6 and V is TRBV19; D assignment may be TRBD1 or TRBD2 (5 bases each). CDR3 size: 14 residues. The V end lost 3 bases, the J end lost 10 bases, and 13 bases lay between the germline ends. The V gene's germline CDR1 is LNHDA and CDR2 SQIVND (reference sequence). The CDR3 region is CASSMRGAENVLTF. The CDR3 coding sequence is TGTGCCAGTAGTATGAGAGGGGCAGAGAACGTCCTGACTTTC.

The gene calls are TRBV10-3 and TRBJ2-7; TRBD1 might be the D (5 bases). This CDR3 has 14 amino acids. Trimming took 4 bases from V and 9 from J, leaving 19 bases between them. Germline-derived CDR1 and CDR2 are ENHRY and SYGVKD. The chain's CDR3 is CAISVGQGTSVQYF. In DNA, the CDR3 is TGTGCCATCAGTGTAGGGCAGGGAACATCCGTGCAGTACTTC.

The CDR3 sequence: CASSPLPGGHADRQGGYEQYF. The CDR3 DNA reads as TGTGCCAGCTCACCACTTCCAGGGGGCCACGCTGATCGACAGGGTGGGTACGAGCAGTACTTC. The chain recombines TRBV18 with TRBJ2-7, with 8 nucleotides matching TRBD1. Per germline, CDR1 KGHSH and CDR2 LQKENI. The CDR3 has 21 residues. Trimming cost V 1 base and J 4 bases; bases outside gene matches: 24.

The rearrangement links TRBV2 to TRBJ2-5, with D perhaps TRBD1 (6 bases). Trimming took off 4 bases at V and 1 base at J, with 7 bases between the two ends. The CDR3 is made up of 13 amino acids. In germline, CDR1 is SNHLY, CDR2 FYNNEI. The CDR3 nucleotides are TGTGCCAGCAGTGTCAGGGGCCAAGAGACCCAGTACTTC. This sequence encodes CASSVRGQETQYF.

This chain joins TRBV3-1 (or the pseudogene TRBV3-2) and TRBJ2-5; D is undetermined. The CDR3 loop spans 16 amino acids. Deletions cut 4 bases from V and 5 bases from J, with 20 bases between. CDR1 and CDR2 from the germline V gene are LGHDT and YNNKEL (reference sequence). CDR3 amino acids: CASSLRGSDSSETQYF. DNA of the CDR3: TGTGCCAGCAGCCTCCGAGGATCCGATTCGTCGGAGACCCAGTACTTC.